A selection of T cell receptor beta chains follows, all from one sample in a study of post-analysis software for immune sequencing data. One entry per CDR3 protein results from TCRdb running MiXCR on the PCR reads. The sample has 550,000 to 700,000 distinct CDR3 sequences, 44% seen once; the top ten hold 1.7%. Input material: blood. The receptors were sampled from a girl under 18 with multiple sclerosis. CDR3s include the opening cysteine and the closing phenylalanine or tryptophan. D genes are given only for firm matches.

CSAHGFSEQYF | 11 | TRBJ2-7 | TRBV20-1 | NA
CSASRDGSDTQYF | 13 | TRBJ2-3 | TRBV20-1 | NA
CASSGTGLADSYNEQFF | 17 | TRBJ2-1 | TRBV5-1 | TRBD2
CASSFIHLGYNEQFF | 15 | TRBJ2-1 | TRBV7-6 | NA
CASSPNDRVTEAFF | 14 | TRBJ1-1 | TRBV12-3/TRBV12-4 | NA
CASKGLERTDTQYF | 14 | TRBJ2-3 | TRBV5-1 | TRBD2
CASKLLGLAGTDTRYF | 16 | TRBJ2-3 | TRBV12-3/TRBV12-4 | TRBD2
CASSFQGNDYEQYF | 14 | TRBJ2-7 | TRBV5-1 | NA
CASSPDRALRSYNEQFF | 17 | TRBJ2-1 | TRBV6-5 | TRBD1
CASSSPHDGTEAFF | 14 | TRBJ1-1 | TRBV27 | NA
CASSSKGHGTEAFF | 14 | TRBJ1-1 | TRBV5-1 | NA
CASSLAWAGSTDTQYF | 16 | TRBJ2-3 | TRBV7-2 | NA
CSASNSGTGGSKGYGYTF | 18 | TRBJ1-2 | TRBV20-1 | TRBD1
CSVEDPGEQYF | 11 | TRBJ2-7 | TRBV29-1 | NA
CASSLALLAGYYNEQFF | 17 | TRBJ2-1 | TRBV5-6 | TRBD2
CASSLVGGKVHEQYF | 15 | NA | TRBV7-9 | NA
CASGEGSLKETQFF | 14 | NA | TRBV6-1 | TRBD2
CASSLATSVRGSDGYTF | 17 | TRBJ1-2 | TRBV5-1 | NA
CASSLEVATDTQYF | 14 | TRBJ2-3 | TRBV7-9 | NA
CSASVPGGASYEQYF | 15 | TRBJ2-7 | TRBV20-1 | TRBD2
CASSHDRGLDSYEQYF | 16 | TRBJ2-7 | TRBV3-1 | TRBD1
CASSLAGQGAYEQYF | 15 | TRBJ2-7 | TRBV12-3/TRBV12-4 | TRBD1
CASSDPVPGETQYF | 14 | TRBJ2-5 | TRBV25-1 | NA
CASSPSWRRGPRQETQYF | 18 | TRBJ2-5 | TRBV7-9 | NA
CSVEDWDDQYF | 11 | TRBJ2-5 | TRBV29-1 | NA
CASSLPGTLSQPQHF | 15 | TRBJ1-5 | TRBV12-3/TRBV12-4 | NA
CSVEVWTATYGYTF | 14 | TRBJ1-2 | TRBV29-1 | NA
CAWSDRGQGNQPQHF | 15 | TRBJ1-5 | TRBV30 | TRBD1
CASSFRRGTGYTF | 13 | TRBJ1-2 | TRBV12-3/TRBV12-4 | NA
CASDGGAGSSYEQYF | 15 | TRBJ2-7 | TRBV2 | TRBD2
CSVEFSTGGPNTEAFF | 16 | TRBJ1-1 | TRBV29-1 | TRBD1
CASRSPGRNSGANVLTF | 17 | TRBJ2-6 | TRBV6-1 | NA
CASSKAKNIQYF | 12 | TRBJ2-4 | TRBV21-1 | NA
CASRELAGGEQFF | 13 | TRBJ2-1 | TRBV6-2/TRBV6-3 | TRBD2
CASSPPVQFNEQFF | 14 | TRBJ2-1 | TRBV12-3/TRBV12-4 | NA
CASSENGGRTEAFF | 14 | TRBJ1-1 | TRBV6-1 | NA
CASSPWGGELTDTQYF | 16 | TRBJ2-3 | TRBV6-5 | TRBD2
CASSPGKGYTF | 11 | TRBJ1-2 | TRBV12-3/TRBV12-4 | NA
CASSHNREKRTYNEQFF | 17 | TRBJ2-1 | TRBV3-1 | NA
CASSAGTGLLTPYNEQFF | 18 | TRBJ2-1 | TRBV7-7 | TRBD1
CAISEPNTDTQYF | 13 | TRBJ2-3 | TRBV10-3 | NA
CASSFTSGEQFF | 12 | TRBJ2-1 | TRBV12-3/TRBV12-4 | NA
CSAPHQAGPSYEQYF | 15 | TRBJ2-7 | TRBV20-1 | NA
CASSLEVKRRDDAFF | 15 | TRBJ2-1 | TRBV7-2 | NA
CASSPSMAYEQYF | 13 | TRBJ2-7 | TRBV7-2 | NA
CASSFSADTQYF | 12 | TRBJ2-5 | TRBV12-3/TRBV12-4 | NA
CASSRGGEIYEQYF | 14 | TRBJ2-7 | TRBV7-2 | NA
CSAGTTATCEQYF | 13 | TRBJ2-7 | TRBV20-1 | NA
CASSLGNWNNEQFF | 14 | TRBJ2-1 | TRBV13 | NA
CASSLQSSPLHF | 12 | TRBJ1-6 | TRBV7-9 | NA
CASSLVLGLGDSPLHF | 16 | TRBJ1-6 | TRBV7-2 | NA
CASRRGNYEQFF | 12 | TRBJ2-1 | TRBV28 | NA
CASSYPRGGYTF | 12 | TRBJ1-2 | TRBV6-5 | NA
CASSFWSSTDTQYF | 14 | TRBJ2-3 | TRBV12-3/TRBV12-4 | NA